This entry is about one T cell receptor (beta chain). Its antigen is currently unknown. The germline V gene has CDR1 SGHTA and CDR2 FQGNSA. The CDR3 is made up of 15 amino acids. J lost 4 bases, V lost 5 bases, and 4 bases had no gene match. The entry originates in a study of cytomegalovirus exposure and HLA in healthy donors. General study results and limits: A later examination showed that TCR association rates differed by HLA locus, with DRB1 most and HLA-C fewest. From TCR beta sequences, most subjects' HLA-A and HLA-B alleles were reportedly predicted accurately.

The PCR was carried out with 60 Vbeta primers and 13 Jbeta primers. Profiling relied on immunoSEQ multiplex PCR, and the TCRdb table lists in-frame clones only, not all of them. The data contain about 170,000 clones, 73% of them seen just once; the ten biggest clones take up roughly 5.4%. The source material was PBMCs. The source is a woman in her late teens or twenties in good health and CMV-seropositive. This chain links TRBV7-2 with TRBJ2-2, with 10 positions matching TRBD1. Written as DNA, the CDR3 is TGTGCCAGCAGCCCGGGACAGGGGTTCACCGGGGAGCTGTTTTTT. It specifies CASSPGQGFTGELFF. The full variable domain, its missing parts supplied by reference TRBV7-2 and TRBJ2-2, is GAGVSQSPSNKVTEKGKDVELRCDPISGHTALYWYRQSLGQGLEFLIYFQGNSAPDKSGLPSDRFSAERTGGSVSTLTIQRTQQEDSAVYLCASSPGQGFTGELFFGEGSRLTVL.